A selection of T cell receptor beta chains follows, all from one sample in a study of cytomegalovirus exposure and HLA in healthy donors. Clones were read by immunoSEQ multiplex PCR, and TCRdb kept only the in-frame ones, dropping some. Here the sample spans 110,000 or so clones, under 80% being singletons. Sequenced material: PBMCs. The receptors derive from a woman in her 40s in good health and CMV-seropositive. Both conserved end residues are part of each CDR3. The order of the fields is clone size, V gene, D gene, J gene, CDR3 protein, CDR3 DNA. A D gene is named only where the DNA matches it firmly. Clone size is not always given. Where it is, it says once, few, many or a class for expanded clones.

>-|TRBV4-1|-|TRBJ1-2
CASSLSGQGDNYGYTF
TGCGCCAGCAGCCTCTCCGGGCAGGGTGATAACTATGGCTACACCTTC
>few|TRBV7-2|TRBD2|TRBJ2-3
CASSQRLAGGGTDTQYF
TGTGCCAGCAGCCAAAGACTAGCGGGGGGCGGCACAGATACGCAGTATTTT
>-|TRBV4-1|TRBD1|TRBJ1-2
CASSQQEGGQVYGYTF
TGCGCCAGCAGCCAACAAGAGGGGGGACAGGTCTATGGCTACACCTTC
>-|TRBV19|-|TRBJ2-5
CASSPSTVQETQYF
TGTGCCAGTAGCCCATCGACAGTCCAAGAGACCCAGTACTTC
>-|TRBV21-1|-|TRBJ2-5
CASSRQQETQYF
TGTGCCAGCAGCAGACAGCAAGAGACCCAGTACTTC
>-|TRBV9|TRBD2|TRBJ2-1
CASTPGLAGVSSYNEQFF
TGTGCCAGCACACCGGGACTAGCGGGAGTCAGCTCCTACAATGAGCAGTTCTTC
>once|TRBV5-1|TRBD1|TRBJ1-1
CASSQRTGKNTEAFF
TGCGCCAGCAGCCAACGGACAGGAAAGAACACTGAAGCTTTCTTT
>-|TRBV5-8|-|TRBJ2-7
CASSYFDRKAYEQYF
TGTGCCAGCAGCTATTTCGACAGGAAGGCCTACGAGCAGTACTTC
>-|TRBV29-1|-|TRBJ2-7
CSVSDMRQNTYEQYF
TGCAGCGTTTCGGATATGAGACAGAACACCTACGAGCAGTACTTC
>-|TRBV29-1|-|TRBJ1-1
CSVLTGGGTEAFF
TGCAGCGTTCTGACAGGTGGTGGGACTGAAGCTTTCTTT
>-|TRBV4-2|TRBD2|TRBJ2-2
CASSQDFLAANTGELFF
TGTGCCAGCAGCCAAGATTTCCTAGCGGCGAACACCGGGGAGCTGTTTTTT
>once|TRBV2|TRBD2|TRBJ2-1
CASSRGLAGVGWQFF
TGTGCCAGCAGTCGGGGACTAGCGGGAGTTGGTTGGCAGTTCTTC
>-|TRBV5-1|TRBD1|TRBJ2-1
CASRTGTGGSYNEQFF
TGCGCCAGCAGAACCGGGACAGGGGGCTCCTACAATGAGCAGTTCTTC
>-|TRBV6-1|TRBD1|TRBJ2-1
CASSEIPSWTGYNEQFF
TGTGCCAGCAGTGAAATCCCCTCCTGGACAGGGTACAATGAGCAGTTCTTC
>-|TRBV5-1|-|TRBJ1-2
CASSPGYGYTF
TGCGCCAGCAGCCCCGGGTATGGCTACACCTTC
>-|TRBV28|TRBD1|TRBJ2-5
CASRKTGVETQYF
TGTGCCAGCAGAAAGACAGGGGTTGAGACCCAGTACTTC
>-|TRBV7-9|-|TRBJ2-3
CSSSKTISTDTQYF
TGTTCCAGCAGCAAGACAATAAGCACAGATACGCAGTATTTT
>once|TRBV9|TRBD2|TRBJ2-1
CASSVGEGLYSYNEQFF
TGTGCCAGCAGCGTAGGGGAGGGACTCTACTCCTACAATGAGCAGTTCTTC
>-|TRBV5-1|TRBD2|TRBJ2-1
CASRIGTSDFGEQFF
TGCGCCAGCAGGATCGGGACTAGCGATTTCGGTGAGCAGTTCTTC
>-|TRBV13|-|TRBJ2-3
CASSFGNTDTQYF
TGTGCCAGCAGCTTCGGGAACACAGATACGCAGTATTTT
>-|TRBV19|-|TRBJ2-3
CASSADRRSTDTQYF
TGTGCCAGTAGTGCCGACAGGAGGAGCACAGATACGCAGTATTTT
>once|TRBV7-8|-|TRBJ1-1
CASSSRTQGGGNTEAFF
TGTGCCAGCAGCTCAAGGACTCAGGGAGGAGGAAACACTGAAGCTTTCTTT
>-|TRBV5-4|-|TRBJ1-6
CASSLFMAQDSPLHF
TGTGCCAGCAGCTTGTTTATGGCTCAAGATTCACCCCTCCACTTT
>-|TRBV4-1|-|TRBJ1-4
CASSLTPLRNEKLFF
TGCGCCAGCAGCTTAACACCGCTGAGGAATGAAAAACTGTTTTTT
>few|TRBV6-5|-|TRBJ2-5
CASSLDHRKEETQYF
TGTGCCAGCAGTTTGGACCACAGGAAAGAAGAGACCCAGTACTTC
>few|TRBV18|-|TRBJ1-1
CASSPTGWTMNTEAFF
TGTGCCAGCTCACCAACAGGGTGGACCATGAACACTGAAGCTTTCTTT
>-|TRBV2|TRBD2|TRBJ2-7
CASSLGTGTSYSF
TGTGCCAGCAGTCTTGGGACCGGGACTAGTTACTCCTTC
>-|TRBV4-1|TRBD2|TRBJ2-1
CASSRHGREPDEQFF
TGCGCCAGCAGCAGACACGGGCGGGAGCCTGATGAGCAGTTCTTC
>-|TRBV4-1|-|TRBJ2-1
CASSQEGRVEQFF
TGCGCCAGCAGCCAAGAAGGTCGGGTTGAGCAGTTCTTC
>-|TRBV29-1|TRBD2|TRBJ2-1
CSAALLAGGRGQFF
TGCAGCGCTGCCTTACTAGCGGGGGGCCGGGGGCAGTTCTTC
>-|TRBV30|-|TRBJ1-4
CAWIPGKATNEKLFF
TGTGCCTGGATCCCCGGGAAGGCAACTAATGAAAAACTGTTTTTT
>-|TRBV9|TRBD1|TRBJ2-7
CASSPKAQGYEQYF
TGTGCCAGCAGCCCCAAAGCACAGGGGTACGAGCAGTACTTC
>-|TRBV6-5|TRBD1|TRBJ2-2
CASRRGLLTGELFF
TGTGCCAGCAGGAGGGGGCTTCTCACCGGGGAGCTGTTTTTT
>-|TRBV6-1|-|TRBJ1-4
CASSEYPVKGANEKLFF
TGTGCCAGCAGTGAATATCCGGTCAAGGGGGCTAATGAAAAACTGTTTTTT
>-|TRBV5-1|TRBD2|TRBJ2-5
CASSPGLAVGETQYF
TGCGCCAGCAGCCCGGGACTAGCGGTGGGGGAGACCCAGTACTTC
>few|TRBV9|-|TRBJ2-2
CASSVALAGGELFF
TGTGCCAGCAGCGTAGCTCTGGCAGGCGGGGAGCTGTTTTTT
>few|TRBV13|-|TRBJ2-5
CASSPGLSVRETQYF
TGTGCCAGCAGCCCAGGACTGAGTGTAAGGGAGACCCAGTACTTC
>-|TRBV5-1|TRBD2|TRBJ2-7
CASSPSSGRGYEQYF
TGCGCCAGCAGCCCTTCTAGCGGGAGAGGCTACGAGCAGTACTTC
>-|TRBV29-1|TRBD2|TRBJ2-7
CSGLAGSYEQYF
TGCAGCGGACTAGCGGGATCCTACGAGCAGTACTTC
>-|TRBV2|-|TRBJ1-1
CASRALQGNTEAFF
TGTGCCAGCAGAGCACTACAGGGGAACACTGAAGCTTTCTTT
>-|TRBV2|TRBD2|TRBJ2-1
CASSEEGLAGSIEQFF
TGTGCCAGCAGTGAAGAGGGACTAGCGGGTAGTATTGAGCAGTTCTTC
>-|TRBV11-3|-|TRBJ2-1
CASSLEDQNYNEQFF
TGTGCCAGCAGCTTGGAGGATCAAAACTACAATGAGCAGTTCTTC